The T cell receptor (beta chain) under discussion was sequenced for a study of T cell responses to AZD1222 COVID-19 vaccine. Measured with immunoSEQ multiplex PCR; TCRdb has only the in-frame clones, and not every one. The sample lists some 190,000 clones; approximately 91% were seen once. The CDR3 has 16 amino acids. CDR1 and CDR2 from the germline V gene are SGHRS and YFSETQ. The junction had 6 bases not matched to a gene; V was cut back by 1 base and J by 1 base. The TCR originated in an adult who received the AZD1222 COVID-19 vaccine. The genes are TRBV5-1 and TRBJ2-3, with 7 bases that match TRBD2. The material was peripheral blood, obtained 28 days after the second AZD1222 dose. CDR3 DNA: TGCGCCAGCAGCTTGATACCTAGCGGTGGCACAGATACGCAGTATTTT. It encodes CASSLIPSGGTDTQYF.